This T cell receptor (beta chain) was sequenced in a study of shared clonotypes between healthy human individuals. Findings and caveats of the study: Larger richness was generally estimated for naive than memory subsets.

Clones were sequenced by immunoSEQ multiplex PCR, and TCRdb holds only the in-frame ones, with some missing. The profile covers roughly 2.2 million clones, with around 93% appearing a single time and approximately 0.4% taken by the ten largest. Details on this clone: What it binds is not known.

Germline V gene lookup returns CDR1 SGHTS and CDR2 YDEGEE. Trimming removed 1 base from V and 13 bases from J, with 17 bases in between. CDR3 length: 13 amino acids. The chain links TRBV5-8 to TRBJ1-2; D is undetermined. The receptor comes from a young man in good health. Some clones in this sample may be carry-over from other donors' samples. Source material: naive CD4+ T cells from PBMCs. Subset denoted: CD45RA+ positively selected. The CDR3 region is CASSLRPFRGLTF. Written as DNA, the CDR3 is TGTGCCAGCAGCTTGCGGCCGTTTCGCGGTCTCACCTTC.